This is a list of T cell receptor beta chains from one sample in a study of OX40 agonist ivuxolimab in advanced cancers. The repertoire was sequenced with immunoSEQ multiplex PCR; TCRdb's copy has only in-frame clones and lacks some. The sample yields tens of thousands of clones, around 90% seen once. The sequencing here drew on CD4+ or CD8+ T cells sorted from blood, taken in a trial of the OX40 agonist ivuxolimab. The source is an adult with an advanced solid tumor such as melanoma, head and neck, liver or kidney cancer. Both conserved end residues are part of each CDR3. D genes are given only for firm matches. Not all rows give a size; the values are once, few, many and, for expanded clones, a class.

DNA: TGTGCCAGTACCAGACTAGCGGGGTCGAGGAACACCGGGGAGCTGTTTTTT
CDR3: CASTRLAGSRNTGELFF
V: TRBV19
J: TRBJ2-2
D: TRBD2
size: NA

DNA: TGTGCCTGCTCCGGGACAGGGACCTACGAGCAGTACTTC
CDR3: CACSGTGTYEQYF
V: TRBV6-1
J: TRBJ2-7
D: TRBD1
size: NA

DNA: TGCGCCAGCAGCGTAAGCGGGCTAGCGGGAGATAATGAGCAGTTCTTC
CDR3: CASSVSGLAGDNEQFF
V: TRBV4-1
J: TRBJ2-1
D: TRBD2
size: NA

DNA: TGTGCCAGCAGTTTACGTCTAGCGGGGAACAATGAGCAGTTCTTC
CDR3: CASSLRLAGNNEQFF
V: TRBV27
J: TRBJ2-1
D: TRBD2
size: NA

DNA: TGTGCCAGCAGTTCTTCCGGCGGGTATGGCTACACCTTC
CDR3: CASSSSGGYGYTF
V: TRBV5-6
J: TRBJ1-2
D: NA
size: NA

DNA: TGTGCCAGCAGCAGCCACCGGGACAGTTGGGTCAATGAGCAGTTCTTC
CDR3: CASSSHRDSWVNEQFF
V: TRBV7-8
J: TRBJ2-1
D: TRBD1
size: NA

DNA: TGTGCCAGCAGCGACCGGACTTACACAGATACGCAGTATTTT
CDR3: CASSDRTYTDTQYF
V: TRBV9
J: TRBJ2-3
D: NA
size: NA

DNA: TGTGCCAGCAGCATTCCTGGGAGCTCCTACAATGAGCAGTTCTTC
CDR3: CASSIPGSSYNEQFF
V: TRBV4-2
J: TRBJ2-1
D: NA
size: NA

DNA: TGTGCCAGCAGTTACTCAGGACAGGCGGGCTACAATGAGCAGTTCTTC
CDR3: CASSYSGQAGYNEQFF
V: TRBV6-5
J: TRBJ2-1
D: TRBD1
size: NA

DNA: TGTGCCAGCAGGGGAGGTGCAGCGGGAGGGTTCAATGAGCAGTTCTTC
CDR3: CASRGGAAGGFNEQFF
V: TRBV7-9
J: TRBJ2-1
D: TRBD2
size: NA

DNA: TGTGCCAGTAGTATATTGGAGACACCTGGTCTTAGGTATTTT
CDR3: CASSILETPGLRYF
V: TRBV19
J: TRBJ2-3
D: NA
size: NA

DNA: TGCGCCAGCAGTGATTTTGGGAACACTGAAGCTTTCTTT
CDR3: CASSDFGNTEAFF
V: TRBV10-2
J: TRBJ1-1
D: NA
size: NA

DNA: TGTGCCAGCAGGGGACAGGTAGACGAGCAGTACTTC
CDR3: CASRGQVDEQYF
V: TRBV7-9
J: TRBJ2-7
D: TRBD1
size: NA

DNA: TGCGCCAGCAGTGAGTCGCCGGGCCTGGGGGGGCCGAACACCGGGGAGCTGTTTTTT
CDR3: CASSESPGLGGPNTGELFF
V: TRBV10-2
J: TRBJ2-2
D: NA
size: NA

DNA: TGTGCCAGCAGCGACGAAGGTTGGGATCGCTATGGCTACACCTTC
CDR3: CASSDEGWDRYGYTF
V: TRBV9
J: TRBJ1-2
D: NA
size: NA

DNA: TGTGCCAGCAGTTCCACAGGGAACTCCTACGAGCAGTACTTC
CDR3: CASSSTGNSYEQYF
V: TRBV27
J: TRBJ2-7
D: NA
size: NA

DNA: TGTGCCAGCAGTTTACGGAACCGCGGTACGCAGTATTTT
CDR3: CASSLRNRGTQYF
V: TRBV27
J: TRBJ2-3
D: NA
size: NA

DNA: TGTGCCAGCAGCCTAGGACAGGAGCGGTTCTTC
CDR3: CASSLGQERFF
V: TRBV13
J: TRBJ2-1
D: TRBD1
size: NA

DNA: TGTGCCAGCAGCTCCAACGCTGGGGGGACGGACACTGAAGCTTTCTTT
CDR3: CASSSNAGGTDTEAFF
V: TRBV7-3
J: TRBJ1-1
D: NA
size: NA

DNA: TGCGCCAGCAGCTTGGAGGAAGCGGGGGAATCGTATACGCAGTATTTT
CDR3: CASSLEEAGESYTQYF
V: TRBV5-1
J: TRBJ2-3
D: TRBD2
size: NA

DNA: TGTGCCAGCAGCCTGAGATCGCATGAGCAGTTCTTC
CDR3: CASSLRSHEQFF
V: TRBV7-8
J: TRBJ2-1
D: NA
size: NA

DNA: TGCGCCAGCAGCCTGACGGGGATGGGGAACACTGAAGCTTTCTTT
CDR3: CASSLTGMGNTEAFF
V: TRBV5-1
J: TRBJ1-1
D: NA
size: NA

DNA: TGTGCCAGCAGCTGGACAGGGGGTGCGCAGCCCCAGCATTTT
CDR3: CASSWTGGAQPQHF
V: TRBV7-2
J: TRBJ1-5
D: TRBD1
size: NA

DNA: TGTGCCAGCAGTGACTCCGGAACGGTCTACGAGCAGTACTTC
CDR3: CASSDSGTVYEQYF
V: TRBV25-1
J: TRBJ2-7
D: NA
size: NA

DNA: TGTGCCAGCAGACAGGGGGGGAACACTGAAGCTTTCTTT
CDR3: CASRQGGNTEAFF
V: TRBV6-5
J: TRBJ1-1
D: TRBD1
size: NA

DNA: TGTGCCAGCAGCTTGTTCGGGCAGGGTCGACCTAATGAAAAACTGTTTTTT
CDR3: CASSLFGQGRPNEKLFF
V: TRBV5-4
J: TRBJ1-4
D: NA
size: NA

DNA: TGTGCCAGCAGCTTTACAGTCCAAGAGACCCAGTACTTC
CDR3: CASSFTVQETQYF
V: TRBV7-3
J: TRBJ2-5
D: NA
size: once

DNA: TGTGCCAGCAGTACCTGGGACGGTAGTTATGGCTACACCTTC
CDR3: CASSTWDGSYGYTF
V: TRBV27
J: TRBJ1-2
D: NA
size: NA

DNA: TGTGCCTGGACCCGGGGACAGGGGGCGCATCAGCCCCAGCATTTT
CDR3: CAWTRGQGAHQPQHF
V: TRBV30
J: TRBJ1-5
D: TRBD1
size: NA

DNA: TGTGCCAGCAGCGAGAGTGGGGCAGGGGGCTGGTCGAGGGATGCTTTCTTT
CDR3: CASSESGAGGWSRDAFF
V: TRBV9
J: TRBJ1-1
D: TRBD1
size: NA

DNA: TGTGCCAGCAGTTACCCGGGACCCACTCAAGAGACCCAGTACTTC
CDR3: CASSYPGPTQETQYF
V: TRBV6-5
J: TRBJ2-5
D: NA
size: NA

DNA: TGTGCCAGCAGTTCCCTCCCAGGGGGCGCCGGGGCTACTTATGGCTACACCTTC
CDR3: CASSSLPGGAGATYGYTF
V: TRBV27
J: TRBJ1-2
D: TRBD1
size: NA

DNA: TGTGCCAGCAGCAAAGGATGCGGGGCGAGAGAGACCCAGTACTTC
CDR3: CASSKGCGARETQYF
V: TRBV21-1
J: TRBJ2-5
D: NA
size: NA

DNA: TGTGCCAGCAGCTCCTTCCCATTGGGGGGCGCCTACAATGAGCAGTTCTTC
CDR3: CASSSFPLGGAYNEQFF
V: TRBV9
J: TRBJ2-1
D: NA
size: NA

DNA: TGTGCCAGCAGTTACTCCTCGGTAGATAACACAGATACGCAGTATTTT
CDR3: CASSYSSVDNTDTQYF
V: TRBV6-5
J: TRBJ2-3
D: NA
size: NA